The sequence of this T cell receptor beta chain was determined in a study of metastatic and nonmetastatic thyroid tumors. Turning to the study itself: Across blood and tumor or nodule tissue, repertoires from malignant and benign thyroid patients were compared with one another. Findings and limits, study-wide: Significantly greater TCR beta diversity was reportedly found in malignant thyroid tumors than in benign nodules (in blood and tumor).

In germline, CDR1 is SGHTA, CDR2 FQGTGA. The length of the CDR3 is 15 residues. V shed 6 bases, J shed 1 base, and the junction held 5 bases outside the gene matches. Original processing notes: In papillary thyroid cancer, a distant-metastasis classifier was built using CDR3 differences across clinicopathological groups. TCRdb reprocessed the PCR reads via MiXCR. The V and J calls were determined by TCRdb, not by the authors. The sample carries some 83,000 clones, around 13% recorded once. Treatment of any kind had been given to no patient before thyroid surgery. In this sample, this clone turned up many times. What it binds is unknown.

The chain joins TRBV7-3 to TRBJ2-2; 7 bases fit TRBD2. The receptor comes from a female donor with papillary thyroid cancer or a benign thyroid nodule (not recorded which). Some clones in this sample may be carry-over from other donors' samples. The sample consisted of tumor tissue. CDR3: CASSSLAENTGELFF. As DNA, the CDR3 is TGTGCCAGCAGTTCTCTAGCGGAGAACACCGGGGAGCTGTTTTTT.